These 9 T cell receptor beta chains were all obtained from the same sample, sequenced in a study of blood T cell repertoires in COVID-19. Profiled with immunoSEQ multiplex PCR; TCRdb holds only in-frame clones, not every one. The table has some 310,000 clones, 90% seen once. Sample: peripheral blood. These TCRs come from a woman younger than 45 with COVID-19, enrolled during active disease.

This clone was observed once. This chain uses TRBV4-1 with TRBJ2-7, with a tentative D call TRBD2 (6 bases). Germline V gives CDR1 MGHRA, CDR2 YSYEKL. The CDR3 is made up of 14 amino acids. V was clipped by 3 bases and J by 7 bases, with 16 bases between them. The CDR3: CASSHPGVVVEQYF. As DNA, the CDR3 is TGCGCCAGCAGCCATCCGGGGGTAGTAGTAGAGCAGTACTTC.

This chain uses TRBV6-6 with TRBJ1-1; TRBD1 is a possible D gene (5 bases). Germline CDR1 is MNHNY and CDR2 is SVGAGI (reference sequence). V lost 4 bases, J lost 2 bases, and 14 bases lay in between. The CDR3 contains 15 residues. Here the CDR3 reads CASSFGQLLNTEAFF. Written as DNA, the CDR3 is TGTGCCAGCAGTTTCGGACAACTCCTAAACACTGAAGCTTTCTTT.

The chain links TRBV5-1 to TRBJ2-2; D may be TRBD2 (5 bases). The V end was cut by 4 bases, the J end by 6 bases, with 13 bases between. The CDR3 has 14 amino acids. CDR1 is SGHRS and CDR2 is YFSETQ in the germline V gene. DNA of the CDR3: TGCGCCAGCAGCCCGGCGGGTAGTTCCGGGGAGCTGTTTTTT. This translates into CASSPAGSSGELFF.

J is TRBJ1-2 and V is TRBV5-4, with a weak D call TRBD1 (6 bases). From germline, CDR1 is SGHNT and CDR2 YYREEE (reference sequence). The V gene lost 1 base and the J gene lost 0 bases, with 7 bases spanning the gap. This CDR3 comprises 14 residues. CDR3 DNA sequence: TGTGCCAGCAGCTTGTGGGGGCCTAACTATGGCTACACCTTC. It specifies CASSLWGPNYGYTF. Full variable domain (rest looked up from reference TRBV5-4 and TRBJ1-2): ETGVTQSPTHLIKTRGQQVTLRCSSQSGHNTVSWYQQALGQGPQFIFQYYREEENGRGNFPPRFSGLQFPNYSSELNVNALELDDSALYLCASSLWGPNYGYTFGSGTRLTVV.

This chain joins TRBV24-1 and TRBJ2-1; D might be TRBD1 (6 bases). The V gene lost 5 bases and the J gene lost 4 bases, with 14 bases spanning the gap. There are 15 residues in the CDR3. CDR1 and CDR2 (germline): KGHDR, SFDVKD. The CDR3 reads CATSARGQPYNEQFF. CDR3 in DNA: TGTGCCACCAGTGCCCGGGGACAACCTTACAATGAGCAGTTCTTC.

This clone occurred once. This rearrangement joins TRBV3-1 (or the pseudogene TRBV3-2) to TRBJ1-5; TRBD1 is a possible D gene (6 bases). Trimming stripped 1 base from V and 4 bases from J, with 17 bases between. This CDR3 spans 17 amino acids. Germline V gene lookup returns CDR1 LGHDT and CDR2 YNNKEL (reference sequence). Here the CDR3 DNA reads TGTGCCAGCAGCCAAGCTTTCCCAGGGGACCTAAATCAGCCCCAGCATTTT. Residues: CASSQAFPGDLNQPQHF.

The chain joins TRBV5-6 to TRBJ2-7; no definite D call. In germline, CDR1 is SGHDT, CDR2 YYEEEE. The CDR3 extends over 13 amino acids. V was trimmed by 0 bases and J by 5 bases, leaving 9 bases between them. As DNA, the CDR3 is TGTGCCAGCAGCTTGGCCATGGTAGACGAGCAGTACTTC. Translated, it gives CASSLAMVDEQYF. The full variable domain, completed using reference TRBV5-6 and TRBJ2-7, is DAGVTQSPTHLIKTRGQQVTLRCSPKSGHDTVSWYQQALGQGPQFIFQYYEEEERQRGNFPDRFSGHQFPNYSSELNVNALLLGDSALYLCASSLAMVDEQYFGPGTRLTVT.

The chain employs TRBV9 and TRBJ2-1, with D maybe TRBD1 (5 bases). Trimming pared 0 bases from V and 4 bases from J, leaving 11 bases between. The CDR3 runs 15 residues. Germline values: CDR1 SGDLS, CDR2 YYNGEE. CDR3 sequence reads: CASSVGRGNYNEQFF. CDR3 coding DNA: TGTGCCAGCAGCGTAGGTAGGGGCAATTACAATGAGCAGTTCTTC.

The rearrangement joins TRBV6-2 or TRBV6-3 to TRBJ1-5; 8 bases fit TRBD1. The CDR3 loop spans 18 amino acids. The germline V gene has CDR1 MNHEY and CDR2 SVGEGT. With 2 bases clipped from V and 1 base from J, the junction kept 10 bases outside the gene matches. In DNA, the CDR3 is TGTGCCAGCAGTTACCGTCAGACAGGGGTTCTCAGCAATCAGCCCCAGCATTTT. Translated: CASSYRQTGVLSNQPQHF.